This record covers a single T cell receptor (beta chain). Its antigen is as yet unknown. These data originate in a study of OX40 agonist ivuxolimab in advanced cancers. Study outcomes and limitations: The specificity for antigen of the expanded peripheral T cells was not determined.

The data were produced by immunoSEQ multiplex PCR, yet TCRdb's version contains in-frame clones alone and is incomplete. In the table there are 13,000 or so clones, under 80% of which are singletons. J was trimmed by 7 bases and V by 5 bases; bases with no gene match: 8. CDR3 length: 14 residues. CDR1 and CDR2 from the germline V gene are LNHDA and SQIVND (reference sequence). The V gene is TRBV19, the J gene TRBJ2-7; 10 bases are shared with TRBD2. The source of this sequence is an adult with an advanced solid tumor such as melanoma, head and neck, liver or kidney cancer. The starting material was CD4+ or CD8+ T cells sorted from blood, obtained in a trial of the OX40 agonist ivuxolimab. CDR3 in amino acids: CASSEGLAFGEQYF. CDR3 DNA sequence: TGTGCCAGTAGTGAGGGACTAGCGTTCGGGGAGCAGTACTTC. Full variable domain (missing parts from reference TRBV19 and TRBJ2-7): DGGITQSPKYLFRKEGQNVTLSCEQNLNHDAMYWYRQDPGQGLRLIYYSQIVNDFQKGDIAEGYSVSREKKESFPLTVTSAQKNPTAFYLCASSEGLAFGEQYFGPGTRLTVT.